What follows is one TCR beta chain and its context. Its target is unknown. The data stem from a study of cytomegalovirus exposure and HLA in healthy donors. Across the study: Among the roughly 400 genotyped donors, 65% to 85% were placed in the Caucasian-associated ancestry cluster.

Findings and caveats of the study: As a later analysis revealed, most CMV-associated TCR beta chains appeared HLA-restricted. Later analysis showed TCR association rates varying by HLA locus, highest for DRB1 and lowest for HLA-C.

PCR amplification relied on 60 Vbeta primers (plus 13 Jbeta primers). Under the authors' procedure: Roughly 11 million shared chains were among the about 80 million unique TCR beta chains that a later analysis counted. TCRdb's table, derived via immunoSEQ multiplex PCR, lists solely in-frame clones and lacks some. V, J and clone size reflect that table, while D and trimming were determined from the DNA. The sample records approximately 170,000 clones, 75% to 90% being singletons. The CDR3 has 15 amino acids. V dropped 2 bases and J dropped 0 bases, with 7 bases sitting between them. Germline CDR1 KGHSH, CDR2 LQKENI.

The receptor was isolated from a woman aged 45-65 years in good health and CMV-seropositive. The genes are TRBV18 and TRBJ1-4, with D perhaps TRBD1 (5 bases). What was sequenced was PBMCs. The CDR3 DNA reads TGTGCCAGCTCACCAGACAGAGCAACTAATGAAAAACTGTTTTTT. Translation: CASSPDRATNEKLFF.